The entry that follows covers one T cell receptor beta chain sequence. Its target is not known. The sample is drawn from a study of beta chain features in type 1 diabetes. Study-wide findings and caveats: Cells carrying high TCR expression could end up over-represented when cDNA is sequenced. In every one of the four CD4+ subsets, TCRB CDR3s were moderately but significantly shorter in Type 1 diabetes patients. PCR could preferentially amplify shorter templates, alike in patients and controls.

CDR3 length: 14 amino acids. V was cut by 7 bases and J by 5 bases, with 14 bases left in between. Per the germline V gene, CDR1 is MNHNS and CDR2 is SASEGT. All of the isolated RNA was reverse transcribed, so expressed TCRB transcripts were sequenced. Produced via immunoSEQ multiplex PCR; TCRdb's table is partial and in-frame only. The sample lists around 280,000 clones, 15% occurring once. The sequenced sample was naive CD4+ T cells from blood. The chain employs TRBV6-1 and TRBJ1-4; the D gene is possibly TRBD1 (5 bases). This sequence was found in a man aged 18 to 29 with type 1 diabetes. CDR3 amino acids: CASNDGGRNEKLFF. The CDR3 DNA sequence: TGTGCCAGCAACGATGGGGGGAGAAATGAAAAACTGTTTTTT.